A selection of T cell receptor beta chains follows, all from one sample in a study of OX40 agonist ivuxolimab in advanced cancers. Some clones are missing from TCRdb's copy, which holds only in-frame ones; the method was immunoSEQ multiplex PCR. This sample has roughly 46,000 clones, with 82% found just once. The sequenced sample was CD4+ or CD8+ T cells sorted from blood, obtained in a trial of the OX40 agonist ivuxolimab. Receptors were obtained from an adult with an advanced solid tumor such as melanoma, head and neck, liver or kidney cancer. CDR3s include the opening cysteine and the closing phenylalanine or tryptophan. D genes are given only for firm matches. Size values are once, few and many counts, or a class for expanded clones, and some rows have none.

clone_size j_call d_call v_call cdr3_nt cdr3_aa
NA TRBJ2-2 TRBD2 TRBV5-1 TGCGCCAGCAGCTTGGGTTTCCTAGCGGAGACCACCGGGGAGCTGTTTTTT CASSLGFLAETTGELFF
NA TRBJ2-1 TRBD2 TRBV6-4 TGTGCCAGCAGTGACTCTCTAGCGGGGGGGCGCTCCTACAATGAGCAGTTCTTC CASSDSLAGGRSYNEQFF
few TRBJ1-5 TRBD1 TRBV6-1 TGTGCCAGCAGCGAATCAGGGGGCTCGAGCCAGCCCCAGCATTTT CASSESGGSSQPQHF
NA TRBJ1-6 NA TRBV5-4 TGTGCCAGCAGCTTGTCCCGGGGCCAGTATAATTCACCCCTCCACTTT CASSLSRGQYNSPLHF
NA TRBJ2-7 NA TRBV4-3 TGCGCCAGCAGCCAACTACCGGCCTTCTCCTACGAGCAGTACTTC CASSQLPAFSYEQYF
NA TRBJ2-2 NA TRBV19 TGTGCCAGTAGTATAGAAGGATTAGGGGAGCTGTTTTTT CASSIEGLGELFF
NA TRBJ2-5 TRBD2 TRBV6-5 TGTGCCAGCAGTTACTCACGACGCGGGGGTGAGACCCAGTACTTC CASSYSRRGGETQYF
NA TRBJ2-5 NA TRBV10-3 TGTGCCATCAGTGAACGGGCTAGTTCCTCCTCAAGAGACCAAGTGACCCAGTACTTC CAISERASSSSRDQVTQYF
NA TRBJ2-1 TRBD2 TRBV19 TGTGCCAGTAGTTTCGGACTAGCCAATGAGCAGTTCTTC CASSFGLANEQFF
NA TRBJ1-3 NA TRBV4-1 TGCGCCAGCAGCCAAACAACCGTTACGGGGGGAAACACCATATATTTT CASSQTTVTGGNTIYF
NA TRBJ1-2 NA TRBV2 TGTGCCAGCAGTACTCAAAAGGGAAATGGCTACACCTTC CASSTQKGNGYTF
NA TRBJ2-5 NA TRBV5-1 TGCGCCAGCAGCCCCGGAGGTGGAGAGACCCAGTACTTC CASSPGGGETQYF
few TRBJ2-7 TRBD1 TRBV6-5 TGTGCCAGCAACACTTTCGACAGGGCCTACGAGCAGTACTTC CASNTFDRAYEQYF
NA TRBJ2-1 TRBD1 TRBV18 TGTGCCAGCTCGGGGGCCAGACAGGGAAATGAGCAGTTCTTC CASSGARQGNEQFF
NA TRBJ1-1 NA TRBV5-6 TGTGCCAGCAGCCGCCTTGTGAACACTGAAGCTTTCTTT CASSRLVNTEAFF
NA TRBJ2-1 TRBD1 TRBV5-4 TGTGCCAGCAGCTTTCGGGACAGGGGGCCCTACAATGAGCAGTTCTTC CASSFRDRGPYNEQFF
NA TRBJ1-5 NA TRBV30 TGTGCCTGCGGGGGGAGGGTAGGTCAGCCCCAGCATTTT CACGGRVGQPQHF
NA TRBJ1-2 NA TRBV19 TGTGCCAGTATTTCGCCTGGGGGGGAAAACTATGGCTACACCTTC CASISPGGENYGYTF
NA TRBJ1-1 NA TRBV11-3 TGTGCCAGCAGCTTATCCCAAGACACTGAAGCTTTCTTT CASSLSQDTEAFF
few TRBJ2-1 TRBD2 TRBV10-3 TGTGCCATCAGTGAGTCGGCTAGCGGGGGGACCCTCAATGAGCAGTTCTTC CAISESASGGTLNEQFF
NA TRBJ1-1 NA TRBV29-1 TGCAGCGGGGGACGGTTGAACACTGAAGCTTTCTTT CSGGRLNTEAFF
NA TRBJ1-2 NA TRBV2 TGTGCCAGCAGTGAATCGGCGGGTAACTATGGCTACACCTTC CASSESAGNYGYTF
NA TRBJ1-1 NA TRBV10-1 TGCGCCAGCAGTGTGTCTGTGAACACTGAAGCTTTCTTT CASSVSVNTEAFF
NA TRBJ2-5 TRBD1 TRBV5-1 TGCGCCAGCAGCTTGAACAGGGGAGAGACCCAGTACTTC CASSLNRGETQYF
NA TRBJ2-5 NA TRBV11-2 TGTGCCAGCAGCTTAGGTGGTGCGGGGAGTGGAGAGACCCAGTACTTC CASSLGGAGSGETQYF
NA TRBJ2-5 NA TRBV7-9 TGTGCCAGCAGCTCCAATGCGGGGACGGGGACCCAGTACTTC CASSSNAGTGTQYF
NA TRBJ1-5 TRBD1 TRBV19 TGTGCCAGTAGTATCGGAGTGGACAGGGGTGGTCAGCCCCAGCATTTT CASSIGVDRGGQPQHF
NA TRBJ1-5 NA TRBV6-1 TGTGCCAGCAGAGGGACGGACAGCAATCAGCCCCAGCATTTT CASRGTDSNQPQHF
once TRBJ1-6 NA TRBV6-6 TGTGCCAGCAGTTACCCGAGAGAAAATAATTCACCCCTCCACTTT CASSYPRENNSPLHF
NA TRBJ1-2 NA TRBV6-1 TGTGCCAGCAGTGAAACTGTAAGGTCAGATGGCTACACCTTC CASSETVRSDGYTF
NA TRBJ1-2 NA TRBV14 TGTGCCAGCAGCCGTAACGGGGTTTCGAGCTATGGCTACACCTTC CASSRNGVSSYGYTF
few TRBJ1-5 NA TRBV7-9 TGTGCCAGCAGCTTAGGACAGAGCAATCAGCCCCAGCATTTT CASSLGQSNQPQHF
NA TRBJ2-7 NA TRBV30 TGTGCCTGGAGTGTAGGTCAGGGGTGGGTCGAGCAGTACTTC CAWSVGQGWVEQYF
NA TRBJ1-1 NA TRBV2 TGTGCCGGGAGGAGAGGGATCCAGGGCACTGAAGCTTTCTTT CAGRRGIQGTEAFF
few TRBJ1-1 TRBD1 TRBV27 TGTGCCAGCAGTGCCAGGGACAGGGGTGGGCAGGTAGCTTTCTTT CASSARDRGGQVAFF
NA TRBJ1-2 NA TRBV6-5 TGTGCCAGCACCCCCGGGACGGACTATGGCTACACCTTC CASTPGTDYGYTF
NA TRBJ1-2 NA TRBV19 TGTGCCAGTAGTATGGGGCGGCAGAACCATGGCTACACCTTC CASSMGRQNHGYTF
NA TRBJ1-1 NA TRBV2 TGTGCCAGCAGTCCAACAAGGAACACTGAAGCTTTCTTT CASSPTRNTEAFF
NA TRBJ2-3 NA TRBV11-1 TGTGCCAGCAGCCCGGGTGGAAGGGATACGCAGTATTTT CASSPGGRDTQYF
NA TRBJ2-7 NA TRBV7-9 TGTGCCAGCAGCTTAAAAGGTTCCCACGAGCAGTACTTC CASSLKGSHEQYF
NA TRBJ1-1 NA TRBV6-5 TGTGCCAGCAGCCTGGGCCGAGGGGGCACTGAAGCTTTCTTT CASSLGRGGTEAFF
NA TRBJ2-1 TRBD2 TRBV10-2 TGCGCCAGCTTCGCTAGCGGGGGGGGATCCTACAATGAGCAGTTCTTC CASFASGGGSYNEQFF
NA TRBJ1-1 NA TRBV30 TGTGCCGGAAGGGCGTGGAACACTGAAGCTTTCTTT CAGRAWNTEAFF
NA TRBJ1-6 NA TRBV6-1 TGTGCCAGCAGTAAGGTTTCCCACAATAATTCACCCCTCCACTTT CASSKVSHNNSPLHF
NA TRBJ2-2 NA TRBV11-2 TGTGCCAGCAGCTTAGACCCCGGTTGGACCGGGGAGCTGTTTTTT CASSLDPGWTGELFF
NA TRBJ1-1 NA TRBV4-3 TGCGCCAGCAGCCAAGATCGGGTTAAAGATAGGGGTCGGCGGGACACTGAAGCTTTCTTT CASSQDRVKDRGRRDTEAFF
few TRBJ1-6 NA TRBV2 TGTGCCAGCAGTGAACTTACGGCAAATTCACCCCTCCACTTT CASSELTANSPLHF
NA TRBJ1-2 NA TRBV5-4 TGTGCCAGCAGCCCGGCCCCAGGCTATGGCTACACCTTC CASSPAPGYGYTF
NA TRBJ2-7 NA TRBV11-3 TGTGCCAGCAGCTTAGACGGAACAGAGCGAGAGCAGTACTTC CASSLDGTEREQYF
once TRBJ2-1 NA TRBV14 TGTGCCAGCAGCCAATTTATTCTGGGGATAAATGAGCAGTTCTTC CASSQFILGINEQFF
NA TRBJ2-1 NA TRBV4-3 TGCGCCAGCAGCCAAGATGGAGGGTACAATGAGCAGTTCTTC CASSQDGGYNEQFF
once TRBJ2-2 NA TRBV13 TGTGCCAGCAGCCGAACACCGAACACCGGGGAGCTGTTTTTT CASSRTPNTGELFF
few TRBJ2-6 NA TRBV12-5 TGTGCTAGTGGTTTTTTGAGCTCTGGGGCCAACGTCCTGACTTTC CASGFLSSGANVLTF
NA TRBJ2-1 NA TRBV7-8 TGTGCCAGCAGTGGCTCCTACAATGAGCAGTTCTTC CASSGSYNEQFF
NA TRBJ1-1 TRBD1 TRBV18 TGTGCCAGCTCACCACAAGGGGACAGGTACACTGAAGCTTTCTTT CASSPQGDRYTEAFF
NA TRBJ2-3 NA TRBV7-6 TGTGCCAGCAGCCAGGGACGACAAGATACGCAGTATTTT CASSQGRQDTQYF
NA TRBJ2-4 TRBD2 TRBV9 TGTGCCAGCAGCGTAGGGACTAGCGGTCAAAACATTCAGTACTTC CASSVGTSGQNIQYF